This T cell receptor delta chain was observed in a study of gamma-delta chains in newborns, infants, children. Study as a whole: Microbial exposure reportedly drives polyclonal innate γδ T cell expansion after birth.

This clone is labeled as large. TCRdb called clones from the reads again using CATT. The sample carries around 2,800 delta-chain clones, about 3% recorded once. V dropped 1 base and J dropped 0; count of bases not matched to a gene: 8. The CDR3 loop spans 19 amino acids. The V gene's germline CDR1 is GEAIGNYY and CDR2 EKD. Material for sequencing was blood. The chain has TRDV2 and TRDJ3, with 7 bases identical to TRDD3. This clonotype was sampled from a child who was a newborn, infant or young child, either healthy, febrile or measles-vaccinated (not recorded which). Written as DNA, the CDR3 is TGTGCCTGTGACACGCTGGGGGCTCAAAGCTCCTGGGACACCCGACAGATGTTTTTC. It translates to CACDTLGAQSSWDTRQMFF.